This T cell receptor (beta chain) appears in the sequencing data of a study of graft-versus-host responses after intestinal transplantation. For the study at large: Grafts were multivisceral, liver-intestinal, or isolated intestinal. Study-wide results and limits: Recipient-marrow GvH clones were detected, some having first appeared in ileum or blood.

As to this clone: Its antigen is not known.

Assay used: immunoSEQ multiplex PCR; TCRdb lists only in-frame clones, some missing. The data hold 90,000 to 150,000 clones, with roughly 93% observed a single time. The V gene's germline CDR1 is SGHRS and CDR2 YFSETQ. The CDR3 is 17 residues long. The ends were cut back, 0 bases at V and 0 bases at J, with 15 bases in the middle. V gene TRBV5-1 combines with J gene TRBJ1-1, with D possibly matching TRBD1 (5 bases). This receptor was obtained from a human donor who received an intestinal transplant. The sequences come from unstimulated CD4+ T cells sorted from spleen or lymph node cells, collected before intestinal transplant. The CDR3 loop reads CASSLDPGSTLNTEAFF. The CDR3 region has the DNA TGCGCCAGCAGCTTGGACCCAGGGAGCACATTGAACACTGAAGCTTTCTTT.